Shown below are 7 T cell receptor beta chains from a single sample sequenced in a study of cytomegalovirus exposure and HLA in healthy donors. The PCR employed 60 Vbeta primers together with 13 Jbeta primers. The method was immunoSEQ multiplex PCR; TCRdb's version includes in-frame clones alone and lacks a portion of them. The sample consists of about 77,000 clones, about four fifths of them appearing once. The sequencing input was PBMCs. Source of these receptors: a man aged 40-50 years in good health and CMV-seronegative.

This chain connects TRBV11-3 to TRBJ1-1, with 7 positions matching TRBD1. The germline V gene has CDR1 SGHNT and CDR2 YENEEA. J was trimmed by 11 bases and V by 4 bases; bases with no gene match: 10. This CDR3 is built from 13 residues. As DNA, the CDR3 is TGTGCCAGCAGCTCTCGACAGGGTGGAGCGGCTTTCTTT. Translated, it gives CASSSRQGGAAFF.

The chain is built from TRBV5-6 and TRBJ1-2; D remains ambiguous. CDR1 is SGHDT and CDR2 is YYEEEE in the germline V gene. V lost 3 bases and J lost 8, with 17 bases in between. CDR3 size: 14 residues. The CDR3 DNA follows: TGTGCCAGCAGCTATCCGCCGGGAGTCGAAGGCTACACCTTC. Translation: CASSYPPGVEGYTF.

The chain carries TRBV19 and TRBJ1-3, with D perhaps matching TRBD1 (5 bases). Germline V gives CDR1 LNHDA, CDR2 SQIVND (reference sequence). The V end lost 2 bases, the J end lost 2 bases, and 13 bases lay between the germline ends. This CDR3 contains 16 residues. CDR3 residues: CASSIQGQTTGNTIYF. The CDR3, as DNA: TGTGCCAGTAGTATACAGGGCCAGACGACTGGAAACACCATATATTTT.

This chain joins TRBV13 and TRBJ2-1, with D uncertain. CDR1 is PRHDT and CDR2 is FYEKMQ in the germline V gene (reference sequence). This CDR3 spans 15 amino acids. V shed 3 bases and J shed 3 bases, with 12 bases lying between them. The CDR3 region has the DNA TGTGCCAGCAGCTTGCCAGGAAACTTCTACAATGAGCAGTTCTTC. Amino acid sequence: CASSLPGNFYNEQFF.

Turning to this clone: Additional DNA sequences in this sample encode the identical CDR3. The V and J genes are TRBV27 and TRBJ1-1; the D is unclear. The CDR3 spans 13 residues. Germline CDR1 is MNHEY and CDR2 is SMNVEV (reference sequence). Deletions cut 5 bases from V and 4 bases from J, with 11 bases between. The CDR3 nucleotides are TGTGCCAGCAGTCGGCGGCCAATCACTGAAGCTTTCTTT. Translating gives CASSRRPITEAFF.

This chain links TRBV5-1 with TRBJ2-7; D is perhaps TRBD1 (7 bases). The CDR3 totals 14 residues. Germline V gene sequence: CDR1 SGHRS, CDR2 YFSETQ. V shed 7 bases and J shed 6 bases, with 20 bases lying between them. The CDR3 region has the DNA TGCGCCAGCTCATACGCGGGACAGAGCTCCGAGCAGTACTTC. This codes for CASSYAGQSSEQYF. Complete variable domain (other parts from reference TRBV5-1 and TRBJ2-7): KAGVTQTPRYLIKTRGQQVTLSCSPISGHRSVSWYQQTPGQGLQFLFEYFSETQRNKGNFPGRFSGRQFSNSRSEMNVSTLELGDSALYLCASSYAGQSSEQYFGPGTRLTVT.

The chain has TRBV5-4 and TRBJ1-6; D is unclear. This CDR3 spans 14 amino acids. V was pared by 0 bases and J by 6 bases, with 7 bases between. CDR1 is SGHNT, CDR2 YYREEE, per germline (reference sequence). In DNA form, the CDR3 reads TGTGCCAGCAGCTTGGCTGGGAGTAATTCACCCCTCCACTTT. This translates into CASSLAGSNSPLHF. Combining the CDR3 with reference TRBV5-4 and TRBJ1-6 gives the whole variable domain ETGVTQSPTHLIKTRGQQVTLRCSSQSGHNTVSWYQQALGQGPQFIFQYYREEENGRGNFPPRFSGLQFPNYSSELNVNALELDDSALYLCASSLAGSNSPLHFGNGTRLTVT.